This T cell receptor beta chain was recovered during a study of shared clonotypes between healthy human individuals. Study summary: There were three CD4 naive, three CD4 memory, two CD8 naive and one CD8 memory plates per donor.

The CDR3 length is 15 residues. Trimming at V came to 5 bases and at J to 5 bases, leaving 4 bases not matched to a gene. Germline V gene lookup returns CDR1 SGHVS and CDR2 FNYEAQ. CD8 cells classed as naive were CD45RO-negative and positively selected for CCR7, excluding terminally differentiated effector memory CD45RA+ cells. Sequenced by immunoSEQ multiplex PCR; TCRdb stores in-frame clones only, minus some. Of about 800,000 clones in the sample, approximately 96% were seen once. With respect to this clone: Its specificity is unknown.

Findings and limits, study-wide: Relative to clonotypes present in all four donors, those not shared had lower generation probabilities. Few donors limited the genetic and exposure-history diversity represented.

The sequence was obtained from a man between 25 and 39 years old in good health. The rearrangement joins TRBV7-6 to TRBJ2-3, with 13 bases lining up with TRBD2. Sequencing was carried out using naive CD8+ T cells sorted from blood. The CDR3 is CASSTGLAGRDTQYF. CDR3 in DNA: TGTGCCAGCAGCACGGGACTAGCGGGGAGAGATACGCAGTATTTT.